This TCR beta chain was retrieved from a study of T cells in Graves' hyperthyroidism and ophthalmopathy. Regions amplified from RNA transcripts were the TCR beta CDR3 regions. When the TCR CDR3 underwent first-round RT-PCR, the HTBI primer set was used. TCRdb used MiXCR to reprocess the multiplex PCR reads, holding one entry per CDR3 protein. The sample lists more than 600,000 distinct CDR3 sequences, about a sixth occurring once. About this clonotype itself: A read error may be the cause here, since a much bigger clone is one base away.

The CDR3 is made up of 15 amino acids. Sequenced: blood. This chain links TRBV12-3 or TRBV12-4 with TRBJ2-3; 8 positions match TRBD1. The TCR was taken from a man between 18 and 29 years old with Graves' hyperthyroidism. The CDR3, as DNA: TGTGCCAGCAGGCCGACAGGGGCCCCCACAGATAGGCAGTATTTT. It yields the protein CASRPTGAPTDRQYF.